This section outlines one T cell receptor (beta chain) sequence together with its context. The antigen remains undetermined. This sequence may be a read error, since a much larger clone differs from it by one base. The sample comes from a study of T cells in Graves' hyperthyroidism and ophthalmopathy. The investigators amplified TCR beta CDR3 regions from RNA transcripts. The TCR CDR3 first-round RT-PCR relied on the HTBI primer set. TCRdb reprocessed the multiplex PCR reads with MiXCR, giving one entry per CDR3 protein. The sample has about 380,000 distinct CDR3 sequences; 15% to 20% are singletons. Active moderate-to-severe ophthalmopathy, Clinical Activity Score at least 3, NOSPECS at least 4, under 3 months' duration. Germline CDR1 and CDR2: MNHNS and SASEGT. The CDR3 is 15 residues long. Unmatched junction bases numbered 7, after V lost 3 bases and J lost 10 bases. Study-level points and caveats: The authors' 13 V-J model separated ophthalmopathy from stable hyperthyroidism. Blood held most thyroid clonotypes expanded above 0.001 frequency. Onset of ophthalmopathy came a median around 7.1 months after the model predicted it.

Sequences were obtained from blood. This TCR came from a man aged 18 to 35 with Graves' ophthalmopathy. The chain carries TRBV6-1 and TRBJ2-1; 12 nucleotides line up with TRBD1. The CDR3, as DNA: TGTGCCAGCAGTGAGGGGGGACAGGGGGCGTGGGAGCAGTTCTTC. Its protein product is CASSEGGQGAWEQFF.